Below, 6 T cell receptor beta chains from the same sample are listed, as sequenced in a study of molecular identifiers for immune sequencing clone quantification. TCRdb independently ran MiXCR on the PCR reads; one entry per CDR3 protein. Of 85,000 to 130,000 distinct CDR3 sequences listed, roughly a third are singletons. Sequencing was performed on naive CD8+ T cells from blood, with Jurkat cell RNA spiked in. The subset here: FACS-sorted CD8+CD4-CCR7+CD45RA+ naive T cells. Receptors were obtained from a human donor in good health. Some libraries in this study had Jurkat cell RNA spiked in.

This chain links TRBV6-1 with TRBJ1-2; D gene uncertain. The CDR3 contains 11 residues. Trimming stripped 3 bases from V and 5 bases from J, with 4 bases between. Germline V gene data show CDR1 as MNHNS and CDR2 as SASEGT. The CDR3 nucleotides read TGTGCCAGCAGTGATTATTATGGCTACACCTTC. Translation: CASSDYYGYTF.

The sample holds many counts of this clonotype. The chain carries TRBV28 and TRBJ1-5; 7 nucleotides match TRBD1. The CDR3 totals 14 residues. V was clipped by 6 bases and J by 5 bases; unmatched bases: 7. Germline values: CDR1 MDHEN, CDR2 SYDVKM. The chain's CDR3 is CASRPDRRDQPQHF. CDR3 nucleotide sequence: TGTGCCAGCAGACCGGACAGGCGGGATCAGCCCCAGCATTTT.

The chain has TRBV28 and TRBJ2-4, with 8 bases fitting TRBD1. The V segment lost 1 base and the J segment 3 bases; nucleotides outside the gene matches: 8. CDR1 is MDHEN, CDR2 SYDVKM, per germline. The CDR3 covers 17 residues. CDR3 protein: CASSLLTGVGGKNIQYF. CDR3 bases: TGTGCCAGCAGTTTATTGACAGGGGTTGGAGGCAAAAACATTCAGTACTTC.

This clonotype was observed at least ten times. The V gene is TRBV27, the J gene TRBJ2-1; D ambiguous. Trimming removed 2 bases at V and 6 bases at J, with 8 bases between. The CDR3 spans 13 residues. Germline CDR1 is MNHEY and CDR2 is SMNVEV (reference sequence). CDR3: CASSLGPPNEQFF. The CDR3 DNA reads as TGTGCCAGCAGTTTAGGGCCTCCCAATGAGCAGTTCTTC.

Points on this clonotype: Given the absence of the conserved phenylalanine or tryptophan at the CDR3 end, a read error is likely. V and J are TRBV27 and TRBJ2-5, with no clear D. The germline V gene encodes CDR1 MNHEY and CDR2 SMNVEV (reference sequence). This CDR3 is built from 13 residues. The V and J ends lost 6 bases and 0 bases respectively, with 8 bases between them. Written as DNA, the CDR3 is TGTGCCAGCAGGGGCAGACACCAAGAGACCCAGTACTAC. Its protein product is CASRGRHQETQYY.

Regarding this clonotype: This may stem from a read error, because a much larger clone lies one nucleotide away. The gene calls are TRBV4-3 and TRBJ2-7; 7 nucleotides agree with TRBD1. Trimming cost V 2 bases and J 4 bases; bases outside gene matches: 2. The germline V gene encodes CDR1 LGHNA and CDR2 YSLEER. The CDR3 sequence is 13 residues long. This CDR3 reads CASSQRTGYEQYF. For the CDR3, the DNA is TGCGCCAGCAGCCAAAGGACAGGATACGAGCAGTACTTC.